The clone carrying this T cell receptor beta chain was seen only a few times. The antigen is unknown. One entry per CDR3 protein, called by TCRdb with MiXCR from the RT-PCR reads. The table shows about 700,000 distinct CDR3 sequences, with approximately 13% occurring only once. The sample is drawn from a study of response to subunit inactivated influenza vaccine. Overall study findings and caveats: The study's authors posited that every seasonal influenza vaccination enlists few new T cells.

CDR1 and CDR2 from the germline V gene are KGHDR and SFDVKD. CDR3 size: 12 residues. Trimming removed 7 bases at V and 6 bases at J, with 9 bases between. The starting material was PBMCs from blood, obtained 14 days before vaccination. The chain uses TRBV24-1 and TRBJ1-5, with D maybe TRBD1 (5 bases). The receptor's source is a man in his forties or fifties who received an inactivated influenza vaccine. Here the CDR3 reads CATSGGGQPQHF. As DNA, the CDR3 is TGTGCCACCAGCGGGGGAGGTCAGCCCCAGCATTTT.